The 11 T cell receptor beta chains listed next were all sequenced from one sample in a study of neurological immune-mediated disorders. Stated time point: longitudinal time-point 2. TCRdb redid the calling of the 5' RACE reads with MiXCR, one entry per CDR3 protein. The top ten hold roughly 7.9% of the sample, which has some 87,000 distinct CDR3 sequences, over 4.5% seen once. The sample taken for sequencing was PBMCs. Source of these receptors: a woman aged 55-70 years with multiple sclerosis.

The sample holds a few counts of this clonotype. The rearrangement links TRBV20-1 to TRBJ1-5; D might be TRBD1 (6 bases). The germline V gene encodes CDR1 DFQATT and CDR2 SNEGSKA (reference sequence). The CDR3 has 16 amino acids. Trimming stripped 3 bases from V and 3 bases from J, with 18 bases between. The CDR3 sequence: CSASAATGGTNQPQHF. The DNA of the CDR3 is TGCAGTGCTAGTGCGGCGACAGGTGGGACCAATCAGCCCCAGCATTTT.

This clonotype was detected ten times or more. The J gene is TRBJ1-5, the V gene TRBV12-3 or TRBV12-4; D possibly corresponds to TRBD1 (5 bases). V was pared by 3 bases and J by 0 bases, with 9 bases between. CDR3 length: 15 residues. CDR3 coding DNA: TGTGCCAGCAGTTTGAGGACAAATAGCAATCAGCCCCAGCATTTT. Encoded protein: CASSLRTNSNQPQHF.

Many counts were recorded for this clonotype. CDR3 residues: CASSQDWMGWQYF. The CDR3, as DNA: TGTGCCAGCAGCCAAGATTGGATGGGGTGGCAGTACTTC. This chain joins TRBV14 and TRBJ2-7, with unresolved D. The germline CDR1 and CDR2 sequences are SGHDN and FVKESK. V was pared by 0 bases and J by 9 bases, with 12 bases between. This CDR3 contains 13 residues. Full variable domain (rest looked up from reference TRBV14 and TRBJ2-7): EAGVTQFPSHSVIEKGQTVTLRCDPISGHDNLYWYRRVMGKEIKFLLHFVKESKQDESGMPNNRFLAERTGGTYSTLKVQPAELEDSGVYFCASSQDWMGWQYFGPGTRLTVT.

This clonotype appeared many times. The chain uses TRBV6-6 and TRBJ1-2, with TRBD1 as a possible D gene (5 bases). The CDR3 loop spans 11 amino acids. Trimming took 6 bases from V and 12 from J, leaving 14 bases between them. CDR1 is MNHNY and CDR2 is SVGAGI in the germline V gene (reference sequence). In DNA form, the CDR3 reads TGTGCCAGCAGATCCCCCAGGGTCCACACCTTC. Translation gives CASRSPRVHTF.

Ten or more counts support this clonotype. The rearrangement links TRBV6-6 to TRBJ1-5; D unresolved. Trimming took 3 bases from V and 0 from J, leaving 9 bases between them. The CDR3 extends over 15 amino acids. Germline CDR1 is MNHNY and CDR2 is SVGAGI (reference sequence). The CDR3 DNA follows: TGTGCCAGCAGTTATGGGGAAGTTAGCAATCAGCCCCAGCATTTT. Translation: CASSYGEVSNQPQHF.

This clonotype has a count of ten or more. The chain has TRBV5-6 and TRBJ2-3; a weak D match, TRBD1 (6 bases). The germline V and J ends were trimmed by 5 bases and 2 bases, with 15 bases remaining between them. This CDR3 has 15 residues. Per the germline V gene, CDR1 is SGHDT and CDR2 is YYEEEE. The CDR3 is CASREANRATDTQYF. The CDR3 DNA follows: TGTGCCAGCAGGGAGGCTAACAGGGCCACAGATACGCAGTATTTT.

The sample holds many counts of this clonotype. The chain combines TRBV3-1 with TRBJ1-1, with D hard to call. The ends were cut back, 3 bases at V and 1 base at J, with 12 bases in the middle. The length of the CDR3 is 15 residues. Germline V lookup: CDR1 LGHDT, CDR2 YNNKEL (reference sequence). CDR3 nucleotide sequence: TGTGCCAGCAGCCACCCCCTGCGGGGGAACACTGAAGCTTTCTTT. Its protein product is CASSHPLRGNTEAFF.

This clonotype was detected many times. The chain uses TRBV20-1 and TRBJ2-3, with 12 bases identical to TRBD2. The V gene end was trimmed by 3 bases and the J gene end by 3 bases; junction bases not matched to a gene: 4. CDR1 and CDR2 from the germline V gene are DFQATT and SNEGSKA (reference sequence). The CDR3 length is 15 residues. The CDR3 sequence is CSASSLAGGTDTQYF. The CDR3 DNA reads as TGCAGTGCTAGTAGCCTAGCGGGGGGGACAGATACGCAGTATTTT.

This clonotype was seen ten or more times. The chain combines TRBV20-1 with TRBJ2-7, with 9 nucleotides matching TRBD2. The germline CDR1 and CDR2 sequences are DFQATT and SNEGSKA (reference sequence). The trim removed 4 bases at V and 1 base at J, leaving 5 bases unmatched. This CDR3 is built from 14 residues. CDR3 coding DNA: TGCAGTGCTATTGGGACTAGCTATTCCTACGAGCAGTACTTC. Its translation is CSAIGTSYSYEQYF.

This clonotype was counted many times. The chain joins TRBV20-1 to TRBJ2-5, with D perhaps TRBD1 (7 bases). The CDR3 spans 15 residues. The germline gives CDR1 DFQATT, CDR2 SNEGSKA (reference sequence). V lost 6 bases to trimming and J lost 5 bases, with 22 bases between them. For the CDR3, the DNA is TGCAGTGCCATGCCCGCGGCAGGGGGGAAGGAGACCCAGTACTTC. It translates to CSAMPAAGGKETQYF.

Ten or more counts support this clonotype. This sequence joins TRBV29-1 and TRBJ1-5, with 10 bases aligning to TRBD1. The J segment lost 6 bases and the V segment lost 7 bases, leaving 9 bases of the junction unmatched. CDR1 is SQVTM, CDR2 ANQGSEA, per germline. This CDR3 contains 14 residues. The CDR3 coding sequence is TGCAGCGCCTCGACAGGGGGCTCTAGTCAGCCCCAGCATTTT. Protein sequence: CSASTGGSSQPQHF.